Listed here are 17 T cell receptor beta chains from one sample, sequenced in a study of regulatory T cells. The primer mix had 52 TRBV and 13 TRBJ primers. Sequencing was performed with immunoSEQ multiplex PCR; in TCRdb, only in-frame clones are kept and a portion is missing. The sample has several thousand clones; roughly four fifths are singletons. The material sequenced was CD8+ T cells sorted from blood. These receptors all stem from a child aged 10 to 17 with CD3G deficiency.

The J gene is TRBJ2-1, the V gene TRBV28, with a tentative D call TRBD1 (5 bases). The CDR3 has 16 residues. V dropped 6 bases and J dropped 6 bases, with 21 bases sitting between them. Germline loops: CDR1 MDHEN, CDR2 SYDVKM. For the CDR3, the DNA is TGTGCCAGCAGACATACCCCCAGGGTCGGTAGCAATGAGCAGTTCTTC. Its protein product is CASRHTPRVGSNEQFF.

The chain recombines TRBV6-1 with TRBJ2-7, with D perhaps matching TRBD2 (5 bases). The germline V gene has CDR1 MNHNS and CDR2 SASEGT. The CDR3 totals 13 residues. V dropped 2 bases and J dropped 2 bases, with 7 bases sitting between them. For the CDR3, the DNA is TGTGCCAGCAGTGAACTCGGGACCTACGAGCAGTACTTC. Its protein product is CASSELGTYEQYF.

J is TRBJ2-7 and V is TRBV28, with a weak D call TRBD2 (8 bases). This CDR3 has 18 residues. Germline V CDR1 and CDR2: MDHEN, SYDVKM. Between the trimmed V and J ends, which lost 4 bases and 2 bases, there was a span of 24 bases. As DNA, the CDR3 is TGTGCCAGCAGTTCCGGGGGGGCGGAGGGGGCCCTCGCCTACGAGCAGTACTTC. This gives the protein CASSSGGAEGALAYEQYF.

This rearrangement joins TRBV6-6 to TRBJ2-3; 8 positions agree with TRBD1. Losses at the gene ends were 11 bases for V and 3 bases for J; bases not matched to a gene: 7. CDR1 is MNHNY and CDR2 is SVGAGI in the germline V gene (reference sequence). CDR3 length equals 13 residues. Here the CDR3 DNA reads TGTGCCTCGGGGCAGGGGGCGACAGATACGCAGTATTTT. This encodes CASGQGATDTQYF.

The rearrangement uses TRBV28 and TRBJ1-6; no clear D. Trimming removed 6 bases at V and 10 bases at J, with 16 bases between. From germline, CDR1 is MDHEN and CDR2 SYDVKM. This CDR3 has 14 amino acids. This chain's CDR3 is CASSPTVLGSPLHF. The CDR3 DNA reads as TGTGCCAGCAGCCCAACGGTCTTGGGATCACCCCTCCACTTT.

Of note for this clone: Distinct nucleotide sequences in the sample also encode this CDR3. The gene calls are TRBV19 and TRBJ2-2; TRBD1 matches at 8 bases. The CDR3 totals 17 residues. Germline loops: CDR1 LNHDA, CDR2 SQIVND (reference sequence). The junction had 10 bases not matched to a gene; V was cut back by 4 bases and J by 3 bases. The CDR3 loop is CASSTLRIQGDTGELFF. The CDR3, as DNA: TGTGCCAGTAGTACCCTCCGCATACAGGGGGACACCGGGGAGCTGTTTTTT. Full variable domain (remainder filled in from reference TRBV19 and TRBJ2-2): DGGITQSPKYLFRKEGQNVTLSCEQNLNHDAMYWYRQDPGQGLRLIYYSQIVNDFQKGDIAEGYSVSREKKESFPLTVTSAQKNPTAFYLCASSTLRIQGDTGELFFGEGSRLTVL.

The chain couples TRBV28 to TRBJ1-5; the match to TRBD1 covers 8 bases. Germline CDR1 reads MDHEN; CDR2 reads SYDVKM. The CDR3 totals 14 residues. Losses at the gene ends were 5 bases for V and 4 bases for J; bases not matched to a gene: 4. The CDR3 bases are TGTGCCAGCAGTCCCAGACAGGGGAATCAGCCCCAGCATTTT. Translation: CASSPRQGNQPQHF.

The V and J genes are TRBV7-9 and TRBJ2-3; D is ambiguous. V was shortened by 5 bases and J by 5 bases, with 8 bases between the two germline ends. This CDR3 is 12 amino acids long. CDR1 is SEHNR, CDR2 FQNEAQ, per germline (reference sequence). CDR3 sequence (DNA): TGTGCCAGCAGCGACAAGAAAGATACGCAGTATTTT. Its protein product is CASSDKKDTQYF. Drawing the rest from reference TRBV7-9 and TRBJ2-3, the complete variable domain is DTGVSQNPRHKITKRGQNVTFRCDPISEHNRLYWYRQTLGQGPEFLTYFQNEAQLEKSRLLSDRFSAERPKGSFSTLEIQRTEQGDSAMYLCASSDKKDTQYFGPGTRLTVL.

This chain connects TRBV30 to TRBJ2-1; maybe TRBD2 (6 bases). This CDR3 region has 15 residues. Germline assignment: CDR1 GTSNPN and CDR2 SVGIG (reference sequence). Trimming took 0 bases from V and 6 from J, leaving 15 bases between them. The CDR3 nucleotides read TGTGCCTGGAGTGTCTATCAGGGAGCGGGCAATGAGCAGTTCTTC. Translating gives CAWSVYQGAGNEQFF.

This sequence joins TRBV6-1 and TRBJ1-5, with TRBD1 matching 7 bases. The CDR3 sequence is 19 residues long. In germline, CDR1 is MNHNS, CDR2 SASEGT. V lost 1 base and J lost 6; bases outside the gene matches: 18. The CDR3 coding sequence is TGTGCCAGCAGTGAAGGATTTTTACGGGACAGCCTGGCGGTTCAGCCCCAGCATTTT. This encodes CASSEGFLRDSLAVQPQHF.

The chain carries TRBV7-9 and TRBJ2-1; D is perhaps TRBD2 (5 bases). The CDR3 sequence is 15 residues long. Trimming took off 2 bases at V and 3 bases at J, with 11 bases between the two ends. The germline CDR1 and CDR2 sequences are SEHNR and FQNEAQ (reference sequence). CDR3 region: CASSLTRSGYNEQFF. In DNA form, the CDR3 reads TGTGCCAGCAGCTTAACTAGATCGGGCTACAATGAGCAGTTCTTC.

The rearrangement joins TRBV30 to TRBJ2-1; unclear D gene. Germline-derived CDR1 and CDR2 are GTSNPN and SVGIG (reference sequence). V shed 1 base and J shed 0 bases, with 4 bases lying between them. The CDR3 length is 13 residues. The CDR3 region is CAWSGLSYNEQFF. The DNA of the CDR3 is TGTGCCTGGAGTGGGCTCTCCTACAATGAGCAGTTCTTC. Full variable domain (outside the CDR3, taken from reference TRBV30 and TRBJ2-1): SQTIHQWPATLVQPVGSPLSLECTVEGTSNPNLYWYRQAAGRGLQLLFYSVGIGQISSEVPQNLSASRPQDRQFILSSKKLLLSDSGFYLCAWSGLSYNEQFFGPGTRLTVL.

V is TRBV7-9 and J is TRBJ1-1; D is possibly TRBD1 (6 bases). The CDR3 length is 15 residues. Germline CDR1 is SEHNR and CDR2 is FQNEAQ (reference sequence). V was trimmed by 0 bases and J by 5 bases, leaving 13 bases between them. In nucleotides, the CDR3 is TGTGCCAGCAGCTTAGCCCCCACAGGGTCGACTGAAGCTTTCTTT. Its translation is CASSLAPTGSTEAFF.

This clone was seen only once. This rearrangement joins TRBV19 to TRBJ2-1, with 7 bases that match TRBD2. Germline V gene data show CDR1 as LNHDA and CDR2 as SQIVND (reference sequence). The CDR3 covers 13 residues. J was trimmed by 7 bases and V by 3 bases; bases with no gene match: 3. CDR3 in DNA: TGTGCCAGTAGTATGGGAGGGAGGAATGAGCAGTTCTTC. Protein: CASSMGGRNEQFF. Supplemented by reference TRBV19 and TRBJ2-1, the full variable domain reads DGGITQSPKYLFRKEGQNVTLSCEQNLNHDAMYWYRQDPGQGLRLIYYSQIVNDFQKGDIAEGYSVSREKKESFPLTVTSAQKNPTAFYLCASSMGGRNEQFFGPGTRLTVL.

The chain has TRBV7-9 and TRBJ2-3; TRBD2 agrees at 12 bases. The CDR3 length is 19 residues. Germline assignment: CDR1 SEHNR and CDR2 FQNEAQ (reference sequence). V lost 5 bases and J lost 3; bases outside the gene matches: 15. DNA for the CDR3: TGTGCCAGCAGCCCTAGGACTAGCGGGAATTCGTGGGCAACAGATACGCAGTATTTT. This translates into CASSPRTSGNSWATDTQYF.

This clone was recorded only once. The chain links TRBV7-8 to TRBJ2-1; TRBD2 agrees at 10 bases. The CDR3 is 21 amino acids. The germline V gene encodes CDR1 SGHVS and CDR2 FQNEAQ. Losses at the gene ends were 3 bases for V and 1 base for J; bases not matched to a gene: 18. This chain's CDR3 is CASSFRLSRLAGPLSYNEQFF. CDR3 DNA: TGTGCCAGCAGCTTTCGGCTTTCCCGACTAGCGGGCCCACTATCCTACAATGAGCAGTTCTTC.

This chain uses TRBV5-1 with TRBJ2-2; TRBD2 might be the D (5 bases). V was clipped by 1 base and J by 2 bases, with 9 bases between them. The CDR3 is made up of 15 amino acids. Germline V gene lookup returns CDR1 SGHRS and CDR2 YFSETQ. The CDR3 DNA reads TGCGCCAGCAGCTTGTGGGGAGATAACACCGGGGAGCTGTTTTTT. Translation: CASSLWGDNTGELFF.